The following is a TCR beta chain sequence with its context. No antigen is known for it. The data belong to a study of neurological immune-mediated disorders. Study results and limitations: No sharing of CDR3 amino acid sequences was observed among expanded clones across subjects, suggesting private repertoires in all groups.

Regarding time point: longitudinal time-point 1 (baseline). Germline V gene data show CDR1 as MNHEY and CDR2 as SMNVEV (reference sequence). The CDR3 consists of 14 residues. With 5 bases clipped from V and 6 bases from J, the junction kept 6 bases outside the gene matches. TCRdb fed the 5' RACE reads into MiXCR, producing one record per CDR3 protein. The data show roughly 75,000 distinct CDR3 sequences, about 13% seen once. V usage is TRBV27 and J usage is TRBJ1-1, with 10 bases matching TRBD1. The TCR originated in a female donor with HTLV-1-associated myelopathy (HAM/TSP). Sequencing was carried out using PBMCs. CDR3 residues: CASSPTTGGSEAFF. In nucleotides, the CDR3 is TGTGCCAGCAGTCCTACGACAGGGGGCTCTGAAGCTTTCTTT.